These 2 T cell receptor beta chains came from one sample sequenced in a study of CD8 T cells in Susac syndrome. RNA, at about 0.45 to 1 ug, was reverse transcribed with random hexamers. TCRdb reprocessed the immunoSEQ multiplex PCR reads via MiXCR and lists one record per CDR3 protein. The repertoire holds about 110,000 distinct CDR3 sequences, with roughly 95% as singletons. Sample: CD4+ T cells from PBMCs. The origin of the receptors is a human donor in good health.

The chain links TRBV7-3 to TRBJ2-2, with unresolved D. This CDR3 comprises 14 residues. Trimming removed 8 bases from V and 0 bases from J, with 10 bases in between. Per the germline V gene, CDR1 is SGHTA and CDR2 is FQGTGA. The CDR3, as DNA: TGTGCCAGCGGGTGGTCCGCGAACACCGGGGAGCTGTTTTTT. Translating it yields CASGWSANTGELFF.

This clonotype was observed once. The V gene is TRBV7-9, the J gene TRBJ2-5; a weak D match, TRBD1 (6 bases). The germline V and J ends were trimmed by 2 bases and 4 bases, with 14 bases remaining between them. The CDR3 length is 15 residues. Germline V gene data show CDR1 as SEHNR and CDR2 as FQNEAQ (reference sequence). The CDR3 coding sequence is TGTGCCAGCAGCTTAATGGGGGCACGTGGAGAGACCCAGTACTTC. Its protein product is CASSLMGARGETQYF.